This T cell receptor (beta chain) was retrieved from a study of cytomegalovirus exposure and HLA in healthy donors. On this clone: What it recognizes is unknown.

It was with 60 Vbeta and 13 Jbeta primers that the PCR ran. Clones were read by immunoSEQ multiplex PCR, and TCRdb kept only the in-frame ones, dropping some. The sample carries over 50,000 clones, 70% to 90% recorded once. Study observations and caveats: In a later analysis, TCR beta V- and J-gene trimming was associated with a missense DCLRE1C variant.

V gave up 4 bases and J gave up 3 bases; unmatched junction bases: 2. There are 13 residues in the CDR3. The V gene's germline CDR1 is WNHNN and CDR2 SYGVQD (reference sequence). The chain combines TRBV10-1 with TRBJ2-5, with 7 bases matching TRBD1. The specimen was PBMCs. The clonotype comes from a man between 18 and 29 years old in good health and CMV-seronegative. CDR3 DNA: TGCGCCAGCAGTGTCGACAGGGAAGAGACCCAGTACTTC. It codes for CASSVDREETQYF.